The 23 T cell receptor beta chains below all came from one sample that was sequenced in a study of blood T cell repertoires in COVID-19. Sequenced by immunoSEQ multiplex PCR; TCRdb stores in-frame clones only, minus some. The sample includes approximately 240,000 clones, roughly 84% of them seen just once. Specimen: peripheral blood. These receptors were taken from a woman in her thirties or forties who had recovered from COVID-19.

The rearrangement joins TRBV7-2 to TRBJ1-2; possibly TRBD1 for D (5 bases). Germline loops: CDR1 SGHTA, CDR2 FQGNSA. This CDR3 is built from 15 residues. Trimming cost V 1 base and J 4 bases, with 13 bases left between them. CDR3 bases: TGTGCCAGCAGCTTAGGGGGGGTCCCACTCTATGGCTACACCTTC. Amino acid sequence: CASSLGGVPLYGYTF.

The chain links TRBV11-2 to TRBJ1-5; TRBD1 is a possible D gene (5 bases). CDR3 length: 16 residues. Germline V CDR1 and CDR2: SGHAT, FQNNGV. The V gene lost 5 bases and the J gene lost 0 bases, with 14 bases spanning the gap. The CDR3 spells CASSPDSSFSNQPQHF. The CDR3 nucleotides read TGTGCCAGCAGCCCCGACAGTTCCTTTAGCAATCAGCCCCAGCATTTT.

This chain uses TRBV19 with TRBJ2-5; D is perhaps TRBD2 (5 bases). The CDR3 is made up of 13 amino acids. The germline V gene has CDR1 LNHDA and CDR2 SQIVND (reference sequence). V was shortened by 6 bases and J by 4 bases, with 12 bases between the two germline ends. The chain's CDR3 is CASRLARSETQYF. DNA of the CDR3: TGTGCCAGTAGGCTAGCCCGTTCAGAGACCCAGTACTTC.

The CDR3 reads CATSTAFSYEQYF. CDR3 nucleotides: TGTGCCACCTCGACAGCGTTCTCCTACGAGCAGTACTTC. This sequence joins TRBV19 and TRBJ2-7, with D perhaps TRBD1 (5 bases). CDR3 length equals 13 residues. Germline V lookup: CDR1 LNHDA, CDR2 SQIVND (reference sequence). V lost 10 bases and J lost 0, with 13 bases in between.

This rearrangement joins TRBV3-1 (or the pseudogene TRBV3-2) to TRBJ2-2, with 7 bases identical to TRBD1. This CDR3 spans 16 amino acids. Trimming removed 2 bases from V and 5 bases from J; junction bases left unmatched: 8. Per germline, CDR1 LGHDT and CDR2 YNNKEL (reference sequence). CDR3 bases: TGTGCCAGCAGCCAACGCACAGGGGTTCGGACCGGGGAGCTGTTTTTT. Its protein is CASSQRTGVRTGELFF.

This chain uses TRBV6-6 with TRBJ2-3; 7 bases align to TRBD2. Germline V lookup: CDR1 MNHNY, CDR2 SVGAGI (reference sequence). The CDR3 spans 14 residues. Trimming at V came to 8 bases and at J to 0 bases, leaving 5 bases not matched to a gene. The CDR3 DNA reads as TGTGCCAGCGGGGGGGTGGGAAGCACAGATACGCAGTATTTT. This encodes CASGGVGSTDTQYF.

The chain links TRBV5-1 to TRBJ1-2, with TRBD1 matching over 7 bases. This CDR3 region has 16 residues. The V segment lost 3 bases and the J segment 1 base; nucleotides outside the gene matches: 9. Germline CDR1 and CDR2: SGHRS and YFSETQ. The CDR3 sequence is CASSSGGTELNYGYTF. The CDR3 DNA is TGCGCCAGCAGCTCCGGTGGGACAGAACTTAACTATGGCTACACCTTC.

Written as DNA, the CDR3 is TGTGCCAGCAGCTCGACTAGCGGGGGGGCGAAGATGATGAAGGAGACCCAGTACTTC. This translates into CASSSTSGGAKMMKETQYF. The chain recombines TRBV7-2 with TRBJ2-5; 14 bases are shared with TRBD2. Trimming removed 4 bases from V and 5 bases from J; junction bases left unmatched: 15. The germline CDR1 and CDR2 sequences are SGHTA and FQGNSA. This CDR3 is built from 19 residues.

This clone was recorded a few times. CDR3 DNA sequence: TGTGCCAGTAGTATTCCTCGAGGGTCTGGCTACGAGCAGTACTTC. Protein sequence: CASSIPRGSGYEQYF. The chain couples TRBV19 to TRBJ2-7; tentative D call: TRBD2 (5 bases). The germline CDR1 and CDR2 sequences are LNHDA and SQIVND (reference sequence). The CDR3 has 15 residues. V was pared by 3 bases and J by 3 bases, with 15 bases between.

The CDR3 coding sequence is TGCAGCGTTGATATGGGGGGCTATGGCTACACCTTC. Amino acids: CSVDMGGYGYTF. The gene calls are TRBV29-1 and TRBJ1-2; TRBD1 might be the D (5 bases). The CDR3 is made up of 12 amino acids. V lost 3 bases to trimming and J lost 4 bases, with 9 bases between them. Germline values: CDR1 SQVTM, CDR2 ANQGSEA.

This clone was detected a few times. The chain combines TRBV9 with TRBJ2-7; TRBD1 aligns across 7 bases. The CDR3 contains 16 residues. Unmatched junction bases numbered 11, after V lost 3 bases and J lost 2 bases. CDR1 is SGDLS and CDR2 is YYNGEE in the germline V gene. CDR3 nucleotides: TGTGCCAGCAGCGGCAGACAGGGCTCAGCGGCCTACGAGCAGTACTTC. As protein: CASSGRQGSAAYEQYF. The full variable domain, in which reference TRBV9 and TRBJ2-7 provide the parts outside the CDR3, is DSGVTQTPKHLITATGQRVTLRCSPRSGDLSVYWYQQSLDQGLQFLIQYYNGEERAKGNILERFSAQQFPDLHSELNLSSLELGDSALYFCASSGRQGSAAYEQYFGPGTRLTVT.

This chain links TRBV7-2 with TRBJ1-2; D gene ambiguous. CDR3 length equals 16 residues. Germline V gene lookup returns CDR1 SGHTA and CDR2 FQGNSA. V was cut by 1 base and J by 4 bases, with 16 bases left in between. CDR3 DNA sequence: TGTGCCAGCAGCTTAGGATTCGGACCGGGAGGCTATGGCTACACCTTC. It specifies CASSLGFGPGGYGYTF.

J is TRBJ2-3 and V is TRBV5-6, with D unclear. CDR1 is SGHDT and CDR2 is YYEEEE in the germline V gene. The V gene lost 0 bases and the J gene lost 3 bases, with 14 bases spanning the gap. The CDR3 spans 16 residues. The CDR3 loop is CASSLGGARKTDTQYF. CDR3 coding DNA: TGTGCCAGCAGCTTGGGTGGAGCGCGGAAGACAGATACGCAGTATTTT.

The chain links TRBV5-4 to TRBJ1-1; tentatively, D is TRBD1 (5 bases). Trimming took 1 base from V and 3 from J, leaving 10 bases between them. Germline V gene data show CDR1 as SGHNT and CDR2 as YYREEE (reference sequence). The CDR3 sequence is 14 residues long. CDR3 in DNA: TGTGCCAGCAGCTTGACGGGGGGGGACACTGAAGCTTTCTTT. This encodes CASSLTGGDTEAFF. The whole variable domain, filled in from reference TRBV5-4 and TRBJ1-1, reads ETGVTQSPTHLIKTRGQQVTLRCSSQSGHNTVSWYQQALGQGPQFIFQYYREEENGRGNFPPRFSGLQFPNYSSELNVNALELDDSALYLCASSLTGGDTEAFFGQGTRLTVV.

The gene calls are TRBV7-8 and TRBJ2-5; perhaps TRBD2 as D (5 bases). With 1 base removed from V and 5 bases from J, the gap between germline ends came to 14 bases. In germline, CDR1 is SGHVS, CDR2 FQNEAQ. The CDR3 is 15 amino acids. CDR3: CASSLETRGRETQYF. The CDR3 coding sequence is TGTGCCAGCAGCTTAGAAACACGGGGAAGGGAGACCCAGTACTTC.

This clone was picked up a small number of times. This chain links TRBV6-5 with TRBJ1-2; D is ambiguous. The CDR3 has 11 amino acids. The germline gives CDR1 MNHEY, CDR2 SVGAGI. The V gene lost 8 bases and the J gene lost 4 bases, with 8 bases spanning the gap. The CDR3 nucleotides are TGTGCCAGCGGCACCCTCTATGGCTACACCTTC. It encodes CASGTLYGYTF.

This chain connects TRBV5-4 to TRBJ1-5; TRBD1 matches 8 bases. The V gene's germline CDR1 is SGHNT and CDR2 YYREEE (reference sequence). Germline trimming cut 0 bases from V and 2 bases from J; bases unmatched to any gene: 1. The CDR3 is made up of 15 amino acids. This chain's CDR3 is CASSLGTGRNQPQHF. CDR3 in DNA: TGTGCCAGCAGCTTGGGGACAGGGCGCAATCAGCCCCAGCATTTT.

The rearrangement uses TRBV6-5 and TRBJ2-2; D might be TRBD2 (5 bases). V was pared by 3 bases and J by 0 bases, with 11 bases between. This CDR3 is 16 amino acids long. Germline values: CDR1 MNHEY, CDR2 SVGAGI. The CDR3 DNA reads TGTGCCAGCAGTTATGAGCGGCGGACGAACACCGGGGAGCTGTTTTTT. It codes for CASSYERRTNTGELFF.

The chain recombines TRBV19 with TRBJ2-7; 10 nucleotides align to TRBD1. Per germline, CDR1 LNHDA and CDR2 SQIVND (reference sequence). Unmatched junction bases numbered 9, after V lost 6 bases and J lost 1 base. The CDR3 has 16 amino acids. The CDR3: CASRNHSGQGSYEQYF. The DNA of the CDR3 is TGTGCCAGTAGAAACCACTCGGGACAGGGGTCCTACGAGCAGTACTTC. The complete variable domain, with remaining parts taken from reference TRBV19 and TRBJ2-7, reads DGGITQSPKYLFRKEGQNVTLSCEQNLNHDAMYWYRQDPGQGLRLIYYSQIVNDFQKGDIAEGYSVSREKKESFPLTVTSAQKNPTAFYLCASRNHSGQGSYEQYFGPGTRLTVT.

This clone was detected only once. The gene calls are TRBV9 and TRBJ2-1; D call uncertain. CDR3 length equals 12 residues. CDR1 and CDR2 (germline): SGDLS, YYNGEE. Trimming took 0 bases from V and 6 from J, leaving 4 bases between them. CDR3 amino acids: CASSVGVNEQFF. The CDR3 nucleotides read TGTGCCAGCAGCGTAGGAGTCAATGAGCAGTTCTTC.

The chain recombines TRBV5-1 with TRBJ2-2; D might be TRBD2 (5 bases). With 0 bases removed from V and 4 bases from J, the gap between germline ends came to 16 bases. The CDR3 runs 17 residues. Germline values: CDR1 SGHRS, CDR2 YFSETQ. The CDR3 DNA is TGCGCCAGCAGCTTGGGGTTTGGACTGGTGCCCACCGGGGAGCTGTTTTTT. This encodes CASSLGFGLVPTGELFF.

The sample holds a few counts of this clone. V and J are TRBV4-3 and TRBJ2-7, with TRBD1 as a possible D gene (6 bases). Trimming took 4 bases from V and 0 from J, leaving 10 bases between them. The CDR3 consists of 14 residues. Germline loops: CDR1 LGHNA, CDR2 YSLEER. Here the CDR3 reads CASSLRDTSYEQYF. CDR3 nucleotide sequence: TGCGCCAGCAGCCTCCGGGACACCTCCTACGAGCAGTACTTC.

CDR3 bases: TGTGCCAGCAGCCAAGATTCGCGCGGAAAACCTTACTTC. Its translation: CASSQDSRGKPYF. The chain carries TRBV3-1 (or the pseudogene TRBV3-2) and TRBJ2-7; D is ambiguous. V dropped 0 bases and J dropped 13 bases, with 16 bases sitting between them. The CDR3 extends over 13 amino acids. In germline, CDR1 is LGHDT, CDR2 YNNKEL (reference sequence).